One sample yielded the 3 T cell receptor beta chains listed below, sequenced in a study of Graves' ophthalmopathy and Graves' hyperthyroidism. Amplifying from RNA transcripts, the study obtained TCR beta CDR3 regions. First-round RT-PCR employed HTBI primers, with a second-round multiplex PCR after it. TCRdb ran MiXCR on the multiplex PCR reads and lists one entry per CDR3 protein. The top ten hold about 40% of the sample, which has 740,000 or so distinct CDR3 sequences, about 44% seen once. The source material was peripheral blood. These receptors were taken from an adult man with Graves' ophthalmopathy.

This chain connects TRBV25-1 to TRBJ2-2; possibly TRBD2 for D (6 bases). This CDR3 region has 16 residues. Germline values: CDR1 MGHDK, CDR2 SYGVNS. The ends were cut back, 6 bases at V and 5 bases at J, with 19 bases in the middle. CDR3 in amino acids: CASSLNYGGETGELFF. CDR3 sequence (DNA): TGTGCCAGCAGCTTGAATTATGGAGGGGAGACCGGGGAGCTGTTTTTT.

This clonotype was observed a few times. This chain connects TRBV12-3 or TRBV12-4 to TRBJ2-7, with 9 bases matching TRBD1. The trim removed 6 bases at V and 6 bases at J, leaving 9 bases unmatched. CDR3 size: 14 residues. For the CDR3, the DNA is TGTGCCAGCAGCCGGGGACAGGGTAGGGGCGAGCAGTACTTC. Protein sequence: CASSRGQGRGEQYF.

The genes are TRBV7-9 and TRBJ2-2; a possible D gene is TRBD1 (5 bases). Trimming stripped 7 bases from V and 8 bases from J, with 17 bases between. Per the germline V gene, CDR1 is SEHNR and CDR2 is FQNEAQ (reference sequence). CDR3 size: 14 residues. DNA of the CDR3: TGTGCCAGCACCGAAGATGGGGCCCGAGGGGAGCTGTTTTTT. The encoded protein is CASTEDGARGELFF.